The 17 T cell receptor beta chains below all came from one sample that was sequenced in a study of post-analysis software for immune sequencing data. The study, taken as a whole, reports: With TRBV5-6, TRBV5-1 and TRBV20-1 included, about five TRBV segments were more frequent in patients than in controls.

The antigens of these receptors remain unknown. Unique molecular identifiers were carried by the TCR beta cDNA libraries. TCRdb re-analysed the PCR reads in MiXCR, keeping a single row per CDR3 protein. The data contain hundreds of thousands of distinct CDR3 sequences, approximately 30% of them singletons. Input material: blood. All receptors come from a girl between 5 and 17 years old with multiple sclerosis.

The sample holds a few counts of this clonotype. The V call is TRBV5-1, the J call TRBJ2-5, with D hard to call. This CDR3 region has 12 residues. Germline V CDR1 and CDR2: SGHRS, YFSETQ. V lost 4 bases, J lost 7 bases, and 11 bases lay in between. CDR3 residues: CASSHPSGTQYF. The CDR3 DNA follows: TGCGCCAGCAGCCATCCTTCCGGGACCCAGTACTTC.

J is TRBJ2-1 and V is TRBV7-2, with 7 bases fitting TRBD2. Germline lookup yields CDR1 SGHTA and CDR2 FQGNSA. The V gene end was trimmed by 5 bases and the J gene end by 2 bases; junction bases not matched to a gene: 6. CDR3 length: 15 residues. The CDR3 loop reads CASSVGTNTYNEQFF. CDR3 DNA sequence: TGTGCCAGCAGCGTCGGGACTAATACCTACAATGAGCAGTTCTTC.

This clonotype was observed many times. This chain joins TRBV6-6 and TRBJ2-3; D might be TRBD2 (5 bases). The germline CDR1 and CDR2 sequences are MNHNY and SVGAGI (reference sequence). CDR3 size: 16 residues. V was clipped by 5 bases and J by 2 bases, with 17 bases between them. DNA of the CDR3: TGTGCCAGCAGTCCGTGGACTCCCGACCCCACAGATACGCAGTATTTT. Its protein is CASSPWTPDPTDTQYF.

This chain connects TRBV11-2 to TRBJ2-3; D not resolved. CDR3 length equals 13 residues. CDR1 is SGHAT, CDR2 FQNNGV, per germline. With 1 base removed from V and 8 bases from J, the gap between germline ends came to 10 bases. The CDR3 nucleotides read TGTGCCAGCAGCTTAGGGTATGGTTCTACGCAGTATTTT. Protein sequence: CASSLGYGSTQYF.

Only a few counts were recorded for this clonotype. The J gene is TRBJ2-7, the V gene TRBV2, with D perhaps matching TRBD2 (6 bases). Trimming removed 4 bases at V and 4 bases at J, with 8 bases between. Germline assignment: CDR1 SNHLY and CDR2 FYNNEI. The CDR3 extends over 12 amino acids. The CDR3 loop is CASSGEVYEQYF. CDR3 nucleotides: TGTGCCAGCAGTGGGGAGGTTTACGAGCAGTACTTC.

This clonotype has ten or more counts. This chain connects TRBV29-1 to TRBJ1-1; 9 positions agree with TRBD1. Germline CDR1 is SQVTM and CDR2 is ANQGSEA. V dropped 1 base and J dropped 11; count of bases not matched to a gene: 5. The CDR3 length is 12 residues. CDR3 sequence (DNA): TGCAGCGTTGAAGTATGGGACAGGGCGGCTTTCTTT. Its protein product is CSVEVWDRAAFF. The full variable domain, completed using reference TRBV29-1 and TRBJ1-1, is SAVISQKPSRDICQRGTSLTIQCQVDSQVTMMFWYRQQPGQSLTLIATANQGSEATYESGFVIDKFPISRPNLTFSTLTVSNMSPEDSSIYLCSVEVWDRAAFFGQGTRLTVV.

The table lists this clonotype with many counts. The chain couples TRBV20-1 to TRBJ2-7; the match to TRBD2 covers 9 bases. Looked up from germline, CDR1 is DFQATT and CDR2 is SNEGSKA (reference sequence). The CDR3 contains 13 residues. With 5 bases clipped from V and 2 bases from J, the junction kept 4 bases outside the gene matches. The CDR3: CSAQAGGAYEQYF. The CDR3 DNA reads TGCAGTGCTCAAGCGGGAGGCGCCTACGAGCAGTACTTC.

This chain joins TRBV20-1 and TRBJ1-2; D might be TRBD1 (6 bases). CDR3 length: 16 amino acids. Germline-derived CDR1 and CDR2 are DFQATT and SNEGSKA (reference sequence). Trimming left V 4 bases short and J 4 bases short, with 22 bases between. This chain's CDR3 is CSAKLGGRGGGYGYTF. The DNA for the CDR3 is TGCAGTGCTAAACTGGGGGGCAGGGGAGGAGGCTATGGCTACACCTTC.

This clonotype appeared a few times. The genes are TRBV28 and TRBJ1-6, with D possibly TRBD1 on 5 matching bases. V lost 4 bases and J 6 bases, leaving 10 bases between the germline ends. The germline V gene encodes CDR1 MDHEN and CDR2 SYDVKM. There are 14 residues in the CDR3. The CDR3 protein is CASSWGRSNSPLHF. The CDR3 bases are TGTGCCAGCAGTTGGGGGAGAAGTAATTCACCCCTCCACTTT.

Only a few counts were recorded for this clonotype. The rearrangement joins TRBV9 to TRBJ2-2, with 7 bases aligning to TRBD1. The CDR3 is made up of 18 amino acids. Germline V CDR1 and CDR2: SGDLS, YYNGEE. J lost 2 bases, V lost 4 bases, and 14 bases had no gene match. DNA of the CDR3: TGTGCCAGCAGCTCCACACTCCCGGGACAGACCAACACCGGGGAGCTGTTTTTT. This gives the protein CASSSTLPGQTNTGELFF.

This clonotype has ten or more counts. The chain recombines TRBV29-1 with TRBJ2-5; D unclear. CDR3 length: 13 amino acids. CDR1 is SQVTM, CDR2 ANQGSEA, per germline. The V gene lost 3 bases and the J gene lost 1 base, with 9 bases spanning the gap. CDR3 nucleotide sequence: TGCAGCGTTGATCGTCAGATCCAAGAGACCCAGTACTTC. Translating gives CSVDRQIQETQYF.

The table lists this clonotype with a few counts. The chain couples TRBV20-1 to TRBJ2-7; 14 nucleotides line up with TRBD2. Germline-derived CDR1 and CDR2 are DFQATT and SNEGSKA (reference sequence). Unmatched junction bases numbered 8, after V lost 5 bases and J lost 5 bases. This CDR3 is 15 amino acids long. The DNA for the CDR3 is TGCAGTGCTTACGGACTAGCGGGAGGAGGCGACGAGCAGTACTTC. This sequence encodes CSAYGLAGGGDEQYF.

This clonotype was detected only a few times. V usage is TRBV7-2 and J usage is TRBJ1-4, with D unresolved. The V end lost 1 base, the J end lost 8 bases, and 14 bases lay between the germline ends. Looked up from germline, CDR1 is SGHTA and CDR2 is FQGNSA. The CDR3 sequence is 15 residues long. The DNA of the CDR3 is TGTGCCAGCAGCTTAGGCCCTTTAGGAATGGAAAAACTGTTTTTT. Amino acid sequence: CASSLGPLGMEKLFF.

V and J are TRBV5-1 and TRBJ1-1; D gene unclear. Trimming removed 2 bases from V and 6 bases from J, with 14 bases in between. This CDR3 contains 14 residues. Per the germline V gene, CDR1 is SGHRS and CDR2 is YFSETQ. In nucleotides, the CDR3 is TGCGCCAGCAGCTTACAGAGCGGCTCCCCTGAAGCTTTCTTT. Translating it yields CASSLQSGSPEAFF.

This sequence joins TRBV12-3 or TRBV12-4 and TRBJ2-1; 16 nucleotides match TRBD2. Trimming at V came to 2 bases and at J to 6 bases, leaving 4 bases not matched to a gene. CDR3 size: 17 residues. The DNA of the CDR3 is TGTGCCAGCAGTTTAAGTGGGACTAGCGGGGGGGTCAATGAGCAGTTCTTC. Protein sequence: CASSLSGTSGGVNEQFF.

The chain carries TRBV20-1 and TRBJ2-3; no clear D gene. Germline V gene data show CDR1 as DFQATT and CDR2 as SNEGSKA (reference sequence). The CDR3 spans 14 residues. V was pared by 3 bases and J by 1 base, with 11 bases between. CDR3 nucleotides: TGCAGTGCTAGTGTCACTCTGGGCACAGATACGCAGTATTTT. This encodes CSASVTLGTDTQYF.

This clonotype was recorded many times. J is TRBJ2-1 and V is TRBV20-1, with 8 bases matching TRBD2. This CDR3 has 15 amino acids. The junction had 2 bases not matched to a gene; V was cut back by 1 base and J by 0 bases. Germline CDR1 reads DFQATT; CDR2 reads SNEGSKA (reference sequence). The CDR3 protein is CSARALAGSYNEQFF. DNA of the CDR3: TGCAGTGCTAGAGCCCTAGCGGGCTCCTACAATGAGCAGTTCTTC.